This T cell receptor beta chain was captured by sequencing in a study of blood T cell repertoires in COVID-19. Per the authors' pipeline: Amplifying reference gene primers gave estimates of nucleated cell counts. The protocol was immunoSEQ multiplex PCR, while the TCRdb copy is restricted to in-frame clones and leaves out a portion. From that table come the V and J calls and clone size; the DNA was used to work out D and trimming. The data hold about 60,000 clones, with approximately 81% observed a single time. This CDR3 region has 16 residues. V dropped 4 bases and J dropped 4; count of bases not matched to a gene: 7. The germline gives CDR1 SGHNT, CDR2 YYREEE (reference sequence). This clone was seen only once. Followed longitudinally, the Seattle patients had been enrolled during active infection.

The material sequenced was peripheral blood. This sequence originates from a man aged 55 to 70 with COVID-19, enrolled during active disease. The chain is built from TRBV5-4 and TRBJ2-3, with 12 bases identical to TRBD2. The CDR3 protein is CASSAQTSGSADTQYF. The CDR3 DNA sequence: TGTGCCAGCAGCGCACAGACTAGCGGGAGCGCAGATACGCAGTATTTT.